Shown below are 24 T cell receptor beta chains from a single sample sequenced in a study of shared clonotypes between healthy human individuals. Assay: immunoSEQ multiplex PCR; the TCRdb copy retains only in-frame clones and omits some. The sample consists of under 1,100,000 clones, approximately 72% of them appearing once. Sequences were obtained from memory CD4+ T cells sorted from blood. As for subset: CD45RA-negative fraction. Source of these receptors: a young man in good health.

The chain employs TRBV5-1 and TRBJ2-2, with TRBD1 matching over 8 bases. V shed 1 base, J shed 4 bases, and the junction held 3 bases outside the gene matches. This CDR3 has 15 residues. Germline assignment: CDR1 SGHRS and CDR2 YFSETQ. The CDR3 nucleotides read TGCGCCAGCAGCTTGAGGGACAGGACCACCGGGGAGCTGTTTTTT. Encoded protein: CASSLRDRTTGELFF. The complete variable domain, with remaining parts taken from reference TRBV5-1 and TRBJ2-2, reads KAGVTQTPRYLIKTRGQQVTLSCSPISGHRSVSWYQQTPGQGLQFLFEYFSETQRNKGNFPGRFSGRQFSNSRSEMNVSTLELGDSALYLCASSLRDRTTGELFFGEGSRLTVL.

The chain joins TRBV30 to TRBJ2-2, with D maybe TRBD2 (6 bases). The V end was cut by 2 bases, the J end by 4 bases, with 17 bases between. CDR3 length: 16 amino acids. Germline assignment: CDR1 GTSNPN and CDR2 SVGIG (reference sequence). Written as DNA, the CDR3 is TGTGCCTGGAGTCGGGGGACCCGGATGGGCACCGGGGAGCTGTTTTTT. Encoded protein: CAWSRGTRMGTGELFF.

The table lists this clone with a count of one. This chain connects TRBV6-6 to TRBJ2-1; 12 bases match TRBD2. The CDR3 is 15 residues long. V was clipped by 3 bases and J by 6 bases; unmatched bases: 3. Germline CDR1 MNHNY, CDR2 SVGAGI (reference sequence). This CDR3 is CASSYLAGGPNEQFF. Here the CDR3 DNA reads TGTGCCAGCAGTTATCTAGCGGGGGGGCCCAATGAGCAGTTCTTC.

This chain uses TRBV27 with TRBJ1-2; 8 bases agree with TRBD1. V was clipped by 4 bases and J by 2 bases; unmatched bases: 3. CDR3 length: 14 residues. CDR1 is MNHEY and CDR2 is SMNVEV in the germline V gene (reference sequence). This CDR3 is CASSSRTGNYGYTF. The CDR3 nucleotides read TGTGCCAGCAGTTCACGGACAGGGAACTATGGCTACACCTTC.

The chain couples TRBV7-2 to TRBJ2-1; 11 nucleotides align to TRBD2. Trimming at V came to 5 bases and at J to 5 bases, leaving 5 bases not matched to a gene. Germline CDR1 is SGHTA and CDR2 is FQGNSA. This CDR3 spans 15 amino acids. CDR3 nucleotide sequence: TGTGCCAGCAGCCTGAGGGGACTAGCGGACAATGAGCAGTTCTTC. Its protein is CASSLRGLADNEQFF. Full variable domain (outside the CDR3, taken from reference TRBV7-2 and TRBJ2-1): GAGVSQSPSNKVTEKGKDVELRCDPISGHTALYWYRQSLGQGLEFLIYFQGNSAPDKSGLPSDRFSAERTGGSVSTLTIQRTQQEDSAVYLCASSLRGLADNEQFFGPGTRLTVL.

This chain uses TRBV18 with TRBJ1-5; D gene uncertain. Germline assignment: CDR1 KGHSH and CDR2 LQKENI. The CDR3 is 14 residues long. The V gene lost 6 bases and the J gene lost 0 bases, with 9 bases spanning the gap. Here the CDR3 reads CASSLLSSNQPQHF. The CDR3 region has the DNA TGTGCCAGCTCCCTTTTATCTAGCAATCAGCCCCAGCATTTT.

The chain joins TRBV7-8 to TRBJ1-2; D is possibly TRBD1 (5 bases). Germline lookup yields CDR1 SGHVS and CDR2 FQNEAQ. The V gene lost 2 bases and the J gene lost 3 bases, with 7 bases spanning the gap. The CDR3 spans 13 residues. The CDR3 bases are TGTGCCAGCAGCTTAAGGGGTGACTATGGCTACACCTTC. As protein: CASSLRGDYGYTF.

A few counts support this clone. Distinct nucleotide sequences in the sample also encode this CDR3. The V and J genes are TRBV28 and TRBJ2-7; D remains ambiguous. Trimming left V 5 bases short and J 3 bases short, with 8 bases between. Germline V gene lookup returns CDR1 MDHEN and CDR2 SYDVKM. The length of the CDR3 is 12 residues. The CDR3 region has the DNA TGTGCCAGCAGTCTTAGTCTCTACGAGCAGTACTTC. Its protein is CASSLSLYEQYF.

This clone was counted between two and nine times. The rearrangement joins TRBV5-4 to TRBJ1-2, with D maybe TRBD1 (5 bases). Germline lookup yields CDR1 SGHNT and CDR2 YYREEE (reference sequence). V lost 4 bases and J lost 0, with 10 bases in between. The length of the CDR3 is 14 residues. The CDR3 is CASSRDGPNYGYTF. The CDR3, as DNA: TGTGCCAGCAGCCGGGACGGTCCTAACTATGGCTACACCTTC. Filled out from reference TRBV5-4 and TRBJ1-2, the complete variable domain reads ETGVTQSPTHLIKTRGQQVTLRCSSQSGHNTVSWYQQALGQGPQFIFQYYREEENGRGNFPPRFSGLQFPNYSSELNVNALELDDSALYLCASSRDGPNYGYTFGSGTRLTVV.

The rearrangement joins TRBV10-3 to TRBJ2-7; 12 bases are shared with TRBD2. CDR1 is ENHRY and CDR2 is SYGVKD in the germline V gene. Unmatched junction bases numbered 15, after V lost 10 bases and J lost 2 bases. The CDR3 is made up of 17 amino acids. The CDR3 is CATRGSGLAGKPYEQYF. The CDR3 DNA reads TGTGCCACCAGGGGGTCCGGACTAGCGGGGAAACCCTACGAGCAGTACTTC.

CDR3 sequence: CASSRIGDTQYF. CDR3 nucleotides: TGTGCCAGCAGCCGAATAGGTGATACGCAGTATTTT. J is TRBJ2-3 and V is TRBV6-1, with unresolved D. The CDR3 is made up of 12 amino acids. Germline assignment: CDR1 MNHNS and CDR2 SASEGT. Deletions cut 6 bases from V and 6 bases from J, with 10 bases between.

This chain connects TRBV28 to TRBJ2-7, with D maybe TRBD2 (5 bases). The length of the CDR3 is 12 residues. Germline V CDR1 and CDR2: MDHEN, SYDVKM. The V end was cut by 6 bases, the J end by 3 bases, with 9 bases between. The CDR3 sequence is CASSTGIYEQYF. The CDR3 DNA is TGTGCCAGCAGCACGGGGATCTACGAGCAGTACTTC. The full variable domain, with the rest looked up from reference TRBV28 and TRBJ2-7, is DVKVTQSSRYLVKRTGEKVFLECVQDMDHENMFWYRQDPGLGLRLIYFSYDVKMKEKGDIPEGYSVSREKKERFSLILESASTNQTSMYLCASSTGIYEQYFGPGTRLTVT.

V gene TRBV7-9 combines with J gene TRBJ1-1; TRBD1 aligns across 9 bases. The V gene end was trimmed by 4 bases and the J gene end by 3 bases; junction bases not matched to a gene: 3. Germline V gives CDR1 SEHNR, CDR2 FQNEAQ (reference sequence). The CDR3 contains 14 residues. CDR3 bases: TGTGCCAGCAGCTGGGACAGGGCCGACACTGAAGCTTTCTTT. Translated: CASSWDRADTEAFF.

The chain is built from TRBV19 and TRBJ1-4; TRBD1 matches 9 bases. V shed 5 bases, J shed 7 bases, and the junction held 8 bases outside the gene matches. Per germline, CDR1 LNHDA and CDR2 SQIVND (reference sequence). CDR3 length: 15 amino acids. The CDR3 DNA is TGTGCCAGTAGTTCCACAGGGGGCGGGAGTGAAAAACTGTTTTTT. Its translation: CASSSTGGGSEKLFF.

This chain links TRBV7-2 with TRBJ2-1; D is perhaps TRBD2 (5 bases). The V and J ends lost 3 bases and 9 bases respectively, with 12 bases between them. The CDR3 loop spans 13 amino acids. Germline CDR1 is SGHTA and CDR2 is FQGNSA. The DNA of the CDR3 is TGTGCCAGCAGCTTTAGTCTAGCCCGTGAGCAGTTCTTC. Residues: CASSFSLAREQFF.

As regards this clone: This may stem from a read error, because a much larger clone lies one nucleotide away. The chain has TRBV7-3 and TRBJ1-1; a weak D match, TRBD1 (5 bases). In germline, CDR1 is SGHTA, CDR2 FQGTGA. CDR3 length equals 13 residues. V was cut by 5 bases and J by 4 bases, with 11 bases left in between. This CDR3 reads CASSPQGSTEAFF. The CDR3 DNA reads TGTGCCAGCAGCCCCCAGGGTAGCACTGAAGCTTTCTTT.

The CDR3 coding sequence is TGCGCCAGCACCAACGACAGACGGGGGAGCGGCTACACCTTC. Translated, it gives CASTNDRRGSGYTF. This chain joins TRBV10-2 and TRBJ1-2; D possibly corresponds to TRBD1 (5 bases). CDR3 length equals 14 residues. Germline V gene data show CDR1 as WSHSY and CDR2 as SAAADI. V dropped 7 bases and J dropped 8 bases, with 20 bases sitting between them.

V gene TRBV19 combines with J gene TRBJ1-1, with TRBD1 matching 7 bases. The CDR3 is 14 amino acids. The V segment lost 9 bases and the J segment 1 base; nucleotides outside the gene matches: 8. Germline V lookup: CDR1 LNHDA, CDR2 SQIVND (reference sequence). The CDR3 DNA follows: TGTGCCAGCTCAACAGGGGCGAGGAACACTGAAGCTTTCTTT. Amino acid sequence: CASSTGARNTEAFF.

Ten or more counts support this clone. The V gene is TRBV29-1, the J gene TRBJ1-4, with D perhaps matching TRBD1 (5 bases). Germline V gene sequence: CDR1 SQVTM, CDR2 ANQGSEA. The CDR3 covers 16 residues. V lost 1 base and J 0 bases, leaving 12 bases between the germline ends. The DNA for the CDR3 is TGCAGCGTTGAAGTTTCGAGGGACTCAACTAATGAAAAACTGTTTTTT. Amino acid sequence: CSVEVSRDSTNEKLFF.

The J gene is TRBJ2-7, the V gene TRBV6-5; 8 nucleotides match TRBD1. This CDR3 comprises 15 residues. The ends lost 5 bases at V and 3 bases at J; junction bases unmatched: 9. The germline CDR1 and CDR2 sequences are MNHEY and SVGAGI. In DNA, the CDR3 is TGTGCCAGCAGTCGGGACAGGAACCCCCTCTACGAGCAGTACTTC. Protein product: CASSRDRNPLYEQYF.

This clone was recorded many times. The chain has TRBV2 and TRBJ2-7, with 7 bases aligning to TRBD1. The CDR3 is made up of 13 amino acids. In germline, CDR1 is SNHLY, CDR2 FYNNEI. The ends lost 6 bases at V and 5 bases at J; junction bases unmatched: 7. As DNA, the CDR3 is TGTGCCAGCAGGAGGACAGGCCAACACGAGCAGTACTTC. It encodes CASRRTGQHEQYF.

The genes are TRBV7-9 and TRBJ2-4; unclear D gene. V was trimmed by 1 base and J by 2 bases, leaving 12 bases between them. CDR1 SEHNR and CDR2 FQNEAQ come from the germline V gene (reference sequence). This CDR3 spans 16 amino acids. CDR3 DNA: TGTGCCAGCAGCTTAGGTACTGCGGATACCAAAAACATTCAGTACTTC. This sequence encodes CASSLGTADTKNIQYF. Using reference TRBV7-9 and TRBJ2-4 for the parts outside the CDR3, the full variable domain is DTGVSQNPRHKITKRGQNVTFRCDPISEHNRLYWYRQTLGQGPEFLTYFQNEAQLEKSRLLSDRFSAERPKGSFSTLEIQRTEQGDSAMYLCASSLGTADTKNIQYFGAGTRLSVL.

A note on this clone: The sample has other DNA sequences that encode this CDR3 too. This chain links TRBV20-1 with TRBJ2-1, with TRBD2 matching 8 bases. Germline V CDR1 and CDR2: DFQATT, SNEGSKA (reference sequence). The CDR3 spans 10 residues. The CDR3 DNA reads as TGCAGCGCGGGGGGTAATGAGCAGTTCTTC. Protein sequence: CSAGGNEQFF.

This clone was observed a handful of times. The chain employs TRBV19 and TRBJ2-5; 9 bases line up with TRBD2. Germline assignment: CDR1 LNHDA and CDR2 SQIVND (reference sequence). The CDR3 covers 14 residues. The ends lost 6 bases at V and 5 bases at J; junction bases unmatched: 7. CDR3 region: CASRESSGRETQYF. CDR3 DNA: TGTGCCAGTAGGGAGTCCAGCGGGAGGGAGACCCAGTACTTC.